These 2 T cell receptor beta chains were sequenced from one sample in a study of breast tumors, draining lymph nodes, adjacent tissues (dated by TCRdb to about 2016). Library preparation used multiplex PCR. Sequencing took place on an Illumina HiSeq 2000. TCRdb itself trimmed the public reads at Q25 with fastp, ran MiXCR and retained productive beta chains. Rows matching on CDR3 protein sequence are summarized as one entry with the most common DNA and genes. The sample contains about 22,000 distinct CDR3 sequences, about 70% of them found a single time. The ten largest clones take up roughly 21% of the sample. Material: tumor-adjacent breast tissue. These receptors all stem from a female donor with breast cancer. Some clones in this sample may be carry-over from other donors' samples.

On this clonotype itself: Germline is not matched at one junction end, which may reflect a read error. The chain uses TRBV7-3 and TRBJ2-1, with a possible D match to TRBD2 (6 bases). The germline gives CDR1 SGHTA, CDR2 FQGTGA. The CDR3 runs 15 residues. The CDR3 DNA is TGTGCGAGCAGCTTGACTAGTACCCCTTACAATGAGCTGCTCTTC. Amino acid sequence: CASSLTSTPYNELLF.

This chain uses TRBV7-2 with TRBJ2-7; D is possibly TRBD1 (5 bases). The CDR3 contains 14 residues. The V gene lost 5 bases and the J gene lost 3 bases, with 14 bases spanning the gap. From germline, CDR1 is SGHTA and CDR2 FQGNSA. The CDR3 DNA reads TGTGCCAGCAGCGCAGGGCTAGGACGCTACGAGCAGTACTTC. This gives the protein CASSAGLGRYEQYF. Using reference TRBV7-2 and TRBJ2-7 for the parts outside the CDR3, the full variable domain is GAGVSQSPSNKVTEKGKDVELRCDPISGHTALYWYRQSLGQGLEFLIYFQGNSAPDKSGLPSDRFSAERTGGSVSTLTIQRTQQEDSAVYLCASSAGLGRYEQYFGPGTRLTVT.